The 16 T cell receptor beta chains given below trace back to one sample, sequenced in a study of cytomegalovirus exposure and HLA in healthy donors. Produced via immunoSEQ multiplex PCR; TCRdb's table is partial and in-frame only. The sample has about 110,000 clones, about nine tenths seen once. What was sequenced was PBMCs. The origin of the receptors is a woman between 18 and 29 years old in good health and CMV-seronegative.

The chain has TRBV5-1 and TRBJ2-5; D remains unclear. The V and J ends lost 2 bases and 1 base respectively, with 6 bases between them. The CDR3 consists of 13 residues. The germline CDR1 and CDR2 sequences are SGHRS and YFSETQ. The DNA of the CDR3 is TGCGCCAGCAGCTTCACAGTCCAAGAGACCCAGTACTTC. Translation gives CASSFTVQETQYF. Together with reference TRBV5-1 and TRBJ2-5, the CDR3 gives the full variable domain: KAGVTQTPRYLIKTRGQQVTLSCSPISGHRSVSWYQQTPGQGLQFLFEYFSETQRNKGNFPGRFSGRQFSNSRSEMNVSTLELGDSALYLCASSFTVQETQYFGPGTRLLVL.

This chain uses TRBV19 with TRBJ2-2, with 9 nucleotides matching TRBD2. This CDR3 region has 14 residues. CDR1 is LNHDA, CDR2 SQIVND, per germline (reference sequence). The V and J ends lost 5 bases and 6 bases, in that order; junction bases with no gene match: 4. In DNA form, the CDR3 reads TGTGCCAGTAGTTCTAGCGGGGTGGCCGGGGAGCTGTTTTTT. This sequence encodes CASSSSGVAGELFF.

The count of this clone is one. This chain uses TRBV27 with TRBJ2-1, with a tentative D call TRBD1 (5 bases). CDR3 length: 15 amino acids. The germline V gene encodes CDR1 MNHEY and CDR2 SMNVEV (reference sequence). V was pared by 1 base and J by 7 bases, with 14 bases between. CDR3 in amino acids: CASSLLVGPGNEQFF. The CDR3 nucleotides read TGTGCCAGCAGTTTATTGGTAGGGCCAGGGAATGAGCAGTTCTTC.

The chain joins TRBV5-8 to TRBJ1-5; 7 bases are a match to TRBD1. The trim removed 1 base at V and 9 bases at J, leaving 10 bases unmatched. Germline-derived CDR1 and CDR2 are SGHTS and YDEGEE. The CDR3 extends over 15 amino acids. In DNA form, the CDR3 reads TGTGCCAGCAGCTTGACAGGGGATATAGAAGGGCCCCAGCATTTT. Its translation: CASSLTGDIEGPQHF.

V and J are TRBV6-6 and TRBJ1-5; the match to TRBD1 covers 9 bases. Germline loops: CDR1 MNHNY, CDR2 SVGAGI (reference sequence). Unmatched junction bases numbered 3, after V lost 0 bases and J lost 6 bases. This CDR3 is 15 amino acids long. CDR3 sequence reads: CASSYSGTGLQPQHF. The CDR3 nucleotides are TGTGCCAGCAGTTACTCGGGGACAGGGCTTCAGCCCCAGCATTTT.

J is TRBJ2-7 and V is TRBV27, with TRBD1 identical over 10 bases. V trimming: 5 bases; J trimming: 2 bases; junction bases outside the gene matches: 6. The CDR3 runs to 15 residues. In germline, CDR1 is MNHEY, CDR2 SMNVEV (reference sequence). The CDR3 is CASSLKGTGAYEQYF. CDR3 in DNA: TGTGCCAGCAGTCTCAAGGGGACAGGGGCCTACGAGCAGTACTTC.

This rearrangement joins TRBV6-6 to TRBJ2-5, with D possibly matching TRBD2 (5 bases). Looked up from germline, CDR1 is MNHNY and CDR2 is SVGAGI (reference sequence). This CDR3 has 12 amino acids. V was shortened by 10 bases and J by 4 bases, with 13 bases between the two germline ends. DNA of the CDR3: TGTGCCATGTCCGGGGTAGGAGAGACCCAGTACTTC. It translates to CAMSGVGETQYF.

On this clone itself: One junction end disagrees with the germline gene, perhaps due to a read error. This sequence joins TRBV7-6 and TRBJ2-1, with TRBD2 matching 14 bases. The CDR3 sequence is 15 residues long. Looked up from germline, CDR1 is SGHVS and CDR2 is FNYEAQ. The CDR3 DNA reads TGTGCCAGCAGCTTCGACGGGACTAGCGGGAGAAGGCAGATCTTC. Protein sequence: CASSFDGTSGRRQIF. The full variable domain, its missing parts supplied by reference TRBV7-6 and TRBJ2-1, is GAGVSQSPRYKVTKRGQDVALRCDPISGHVSLYWYRQALGQGPEFLTYFNYEAQQDKSGLPNDRFSAERPEGSISTLTIQRTEQRDSAMYRCASSFDGTSGRRQIFGPGTRLTVL.

This chain joins TRBV9 and TRBJ1-4, with TRBD1 as a possible D gene (6 bases). CDR1 is SGDLS and CDR2 is YYNGEE in the germline V gene. This CDR3 contains 16 residues. Trimming shortened V by 0 bases and J by 7 bases, and 16 bases separated the two germline ends. As DNA, the CDR3 is TGTGCCAGCAGCGTAGGTTACCAGGGAGGGGGTGAAAAACTGTTTTTT. It yields the protein CASSVGYQGGGEKLFF.

This clone showed up just once. The chain has TRBV14 and TRBJ2-7; 9 bases align to TRBD1. The germline V gene has CDR1 SGHDN and CDR2 FVKESK. This CDR3 is 15 amino acids long. Trimming removed 4 bases from V and 3 bases from J; junction bases left unmatched: 7. For the CDR3, the DNA is TGTGCCAGCAGCCCCCCCGGGGGACAGGGCTACGAGCAGTACTTC. As protein: CASSPPGGQGYEQYF. Together with reference TRBV14 and TRBJ2-7, the CDR3 gives the full variable domain: EAGVTQFPSHSVIEKGQTVTLRCDPISGHDNLYWYRRVMGKEIKFLLHFVKESKQDESGMPNNRFLAERTGGTYSTLKVQPAELEDSGVYFCASSPPGGQGYEQYFGPGTRLTVT.

This chain links TRBV10-2 with TRBJ1-1, with 7 bases that match TRBD1. The CDR3 is made up of 15 amino acids. Germline V gives CDR1 WSHSY, CDR2 SAAADI. Unmatched junction bases numbered 8, after V lost 0 bases and J lost 7 bases. CDR3 region: CASSESGGELSEAFF. In DNA form, the CDR3 reads TGCGCCAGCAGTGAGTCAGGGGGCGAATTGAGTGAAGCTTTCTTT.

The chain couples TRBV5-1 to TRBJ2-1; 8 bases are shared with TRBD2. This CDR3 has 12 residues. The J segment lost 7 bases and the V segment lost 5 bases, leaving 2 bases of the junction unmatched. Looked up from germline, CDR1 is SGHRS and CDR2 is YFSETQ. The CDR3 reads CASSSGENEQFF. Written as DNA, the CDR3 is TGCGCCAGCAGTAGCGGGGAAAATGAGCAGTTCTTC.

This clone was found once. The chain uses TRBV19 and TRBJ2-5, with 9 positions matching TRBD1. V lost 5 bases and J lost 5; bases outside the gene matches: 9. Germline values: CDR1 LNHDA, CDR2 SQIVND (reference sequence). This CDR3 spans 15 amino acids. CDR3 amino acids: CASSSPGQGRETQYF. The CDR3 DNA is TGTGCCAGTAGTTCGCCGGGACAGGGCAGGGAGACCCAGTACTTC.

V gene TRBV6-6 combines with J gene TRBJ2-3, with TRBD2 matching over 7 bases. V shed 6 bases, J shed 0 bases, and the junction held 3 bases outside the gene matches. Germline-derived CDR1 and CDR2 are MNHNY and SVGAGI (reference sequence). The CDR3 covers 14 residues. In DNA form, the CDR3 reads TGTGCCAGCAGGGCTAGCGGTAGCACAGATACGCAGTATTTT. This encodes CASRASGSTDTQYF.

This clone was observed a handful of times. The chain couples TRBV7-3 to TRBJ1-6; TRBD1 matches 8 bases. CDR1 SGHTA and CDR2 FQGTGA come from the germline V gene. The CDR3 runs to 14 residues. V trimming: 4 bases; J trimming: 6 bases; junction bases outside the gene matches: 2. The chain's CDR3 is CASSYGQGNSPLHF. The CDR3 DNA reads as TGTGCCAGCAGCTATGGACAGGGTAATTCACCCCTCCACTTT.

The gene calls are TRBV30 and TRBJ1-1, with D perhaps matching TRBD1 (6 bases). Trimming took 2 bases from V and 2 from J, leaving 18 bases between them. The CDR3 has 16 amino acids. CDR1 GTSNPN and CDR2 SVGIG come from the germline V gene (reference sequence). CDR3 loop: CAWSWTRGGRNTEAFF. DNA of the CDR3: TGTGCCTGGAGTTGGACGAGGGGGGGGAGAAACACTGAAGCTTTCTTT.